The entry below gives a single TCR beta chain sequence along with its context. Antigen specificity is unknown. Germline CDR1 is SGHTA and CDR2 is FQGNSA. The ends lost 4 bases at V and 0 bases at J; junction bases unmatched: 8. This CDR3 has 17 residues. This sample is drawn from a study of T cell responses to AZD1222 COVID-19 vaccine. For the study at large: Recipients boosted at about 4 weeks or about 12 weeks are pooled. Study-wide results and caveats: Of spike-specific TCRs, nearly half reportedly target regions left unmutated in variants.

TCRdb keeps only in-frame clones here, not all; method: immunoSEQ multiplex PCR. Seen here are around 100,000 clones, roughly nine tenths observed once, and the top ten hold about 48%. The gene calls are TRBV7-2 and TRBJ1-3; 8 nucleotides line up with TRBD1. The sample consisted of peripheral blood, taken on day 0 of AZD1222 vaccination. The clonotype originates from an adult in good health. CDR3 DNA: TGTGCCAGCAGCTATACGGGACAGGCGAGCTCTGGAAACACCATATATTTT. Translating gives CASSYTGQASSGNTIYF.